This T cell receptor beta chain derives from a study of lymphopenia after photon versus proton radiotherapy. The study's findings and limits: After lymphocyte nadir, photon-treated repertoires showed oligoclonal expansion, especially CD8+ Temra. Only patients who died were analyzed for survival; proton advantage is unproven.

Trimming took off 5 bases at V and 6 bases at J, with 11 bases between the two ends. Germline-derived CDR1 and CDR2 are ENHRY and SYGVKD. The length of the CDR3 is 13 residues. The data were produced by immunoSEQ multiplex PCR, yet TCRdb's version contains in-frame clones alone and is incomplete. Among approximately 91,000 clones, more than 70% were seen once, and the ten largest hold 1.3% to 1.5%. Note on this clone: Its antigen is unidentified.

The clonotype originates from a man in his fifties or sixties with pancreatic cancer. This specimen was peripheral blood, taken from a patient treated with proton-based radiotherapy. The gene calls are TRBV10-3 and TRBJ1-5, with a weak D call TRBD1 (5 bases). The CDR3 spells CAISLQGGQPQHF. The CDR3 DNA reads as TGTGCCATCAGTCTCCAGGGTGGTCAGCCCCAGCATTTT.